This TCR beta chain was sequenced in a study of naive and memory T cell subsets. Between the trimmed V and J ends, which lost 6 bases and 3 bases, there was a span of 21 bases. This CDR3 is 16 amino acids long. The V gene's germline CDR1 is MDHEN and CDR2 SYDVKM. The beta constant-region primer was an equimolar mix of two oligonucleotides covering TRBC1 and TRBC2. Four rounds of PCR amplified the ligated cDNA using nested alpha and beta constant-region primers plus SP2. TCRdb reanalysed the UMI-ligation and nested PCR reads using MiXCR and keeps one entry per CDR3 protein. The sample holds around 160,000 distinct CDR3 sequences, 22% seen once. About this clonotype itself: The antigen remains undetermined.

Study-level points and caveats: Possibly reflecting memory cells re-expressing CD45RA, a few larger clonotypes occurred in naive repertoires, especially CD8.

The clonotype comes from a human donor in good health. The V gene is TRBV28, the J gene TRBJ2-7; maybe TRBD1 (6 bases). Material for sequencing was naive CD4+ T cells from blood. This CDR3 is CASRLTSGAQNYEQYF. DNA for the CDR3: TGTGCCAGCAGGTTAACCTCAGGGGCTCAAAACTACGAGCAGTACTTC.